This TCR beta chain was identified in a study of patients and donors after allogeneic stem cell transplantation. This clonotype was recorded a few times. This CDR3 is 13 amino acids long. Germline-derived CDR1 and CDR2 are MGHDK and SYGVNS. V dropped 5 bases and J dropped 7 bases, with 15 bases sitting between them. Via MiXCR, TCRdb re-called the RT-PCR reads, giving one row per CDR3 protein. The data hold about 57,000 distinct CDR3 sequences, with 10% to 15% observed a single time. The sample comprised blood, either unsorted or a sorted T cell fraction (not recorded which). The chain links TRBV25-1 to TRBJ2-7, with a tentative D call TRBD2 (6 bases). The sequence was collected from a human donor who was either an allogeneic HSCT recipient or a stem cell or donor lymphocyte infusion donor (not recorded which). It is not recorded whose cells these are; they may come from a transplant donor. The CDR3 DNA is TGTGCCAGCAGTTGGGCCGAGGGAGGAGAGCAGTACTTC. This gives the protein CASSWAEGGEQYF.